This is a list of T cell receptor beta chains from one sample in a study of blood T cells in healthy people across ages. TCRdb used MiXCR to reprocess the 5' RACE reads, holding one entry per CDR3 protein. The profile shows 1.8 million or so distinct CDR3 sequences, around 40% of them singletons. The sequencing sample was made of blood. These receptors were obtained from a human donor in good health. The CDR3 runs from the conserved cysteine through the conserved F or W. The order of the fields is CDR3 protein, CDR3 DNA, J gene, V gene, D gene, clone size. The D gene is left open where the match is weak. Clone size is given for some rows only: seen once, a few or many times, or a class if the clone is expanded.

CASSLDSIDRGSGYTF	TGTGCCAGCAGCTTAGACTCAATCGACAGGGGAAGTGGCTACACCTTC	TRBJ1-2	TRBV7-2	TRBD1	.
CASSLGDWAETQYF	TGTGCCAGCAGCTTAGGAGACTGGGCGGAGACCCAGTACTTC	TRBJ2-5	TRBV7-9	.	few
CASRQVQETQYF	TGTGCCAGCAGACAGGTTCAAGAGACCCAGTACTTC	TRBJ2-5	TRBV7-2	.	.
CSARASWVAASSYEQYF	TGCAGTGCTAGAGCCTCCTGGGTAGCGGCGTCGTCCTACGAGCAGTACTTC	TRBJ2-7	TRBV20-1	.	few
CASSQHNSPLHF	TGCGCCAGCAGCCAACACAATTCACCCCTCCACTTT	TRBJ1-6	TRBV4-3	.	few
CASRETGGGQPQHF	TGTGCCAGCAGGGAGACCGGAGGGGGTCAGCCCCAGCATTTT	TRBJ1-5	TRBV6-1	.	few
CASSVDSDPRDEQYF	TGTGCCAGCAGCGTAGACAGCGACCCTCGCGACGAGCAGTACTTC	TRBJ2-7	TRBV9	.	.
CASSSLLQGPQPQHF	TGTGCCAGCAGTTCCCTACTACAGGGACCCCAGCCCCAGCATTTT	TRBJ1-5	TRBV7-8	.	.
CASSSPDIGQETQYF	TGTGCCAGCAGCTCGCCGGACATCGGACAAGAGACCCAGTACTTC	TRBJ2-5	TRBV7-2	.	few
CASSLSPAGSGYTF	TGCGCCAGCAGCTTGTCTCCTGCGGGAAGTGGCTACACCTTC	TRBJ1-2	TRBV5-1	.	.
CASSLIGRTGGQETQYF	TGTGCCAGCAGCTTAATTGGTCGGACAGGGGGCCAAGAGACCCAGTACTTC	TRBJ2-5	TRBV7-3	TRBD1	few
CASSLFVTGQGIYTQYF	TGTGCCAGCAGTTTATTTGTCACAGGACAGGGGATTTATACGCAGTATTTT	TRBJ2-3	TRBV27	TRBD1	once
CSASKRGVLTPNIQYF	TGCAGTGCTAGCAAACGGGGGGTCCTCACTCCAAACATTCAGTACTTC	TRBJ2-4	TRBV20-1	TRBD2	.
CSAAPSGPSTDTQYF	TGCAGTGCTGCTCCTAGCGGGCCTAGCACAGATACGCAGTATTTT	TRBJ2-3	TRBV20-1	TRBD2	.
CASSLSLTGTGWYEQYF	TGTGCCAGCAGCCTTTCCCTAACCGGGACAGGTTGGTACGAGCAGTACTTC	TRBJ2-7	TRBV3-1	TRBD1	once
CASSLVTARDTQYF	TGTGCCAGCAGCTTAGTGACAGCTCGGGATACGCAGTATTTT	TRBJ2-3	TRBV7-2	.	few
CATSSGIPTMIDTQYF	TGTGCCACCAGCAGCGGAATCCCTACTATGATAGATACGCAGTATTTT	TRBJ2-3	TRBV15	.	.
CASSFQGDSYEQYF	TGTGCCAGCAGCTTCCAGGGGGACTCCTACGAGCAGTACTTC	TRBJ2-7	TRBV7-9	TRBD1	many
CASSLGGEYTDTQYF	TGTGCCAGCAGTTTGGGCGGGGAGTACACAGATACGCAGTATTTT	TRBJ2-3	TRBV12-3/TRBV12-4	.	.
CATTWGFGSYEQYF	TGTGCCACCACTTGGGGTTTCGGGTCCTACGAGCAGTACTTC	TRBJ2-7	TRBV2	.	.
CASSGFGQAYEQYF	TGTGCCAGCAGTGGATTCGGACAGGCGTACGAGCAGTACTTC	TRBJ2-7	TRBV28	TRBD1	.
CASSYDRGSDEQYF	TGTGCCAGCAGCTACGACAGGGGTAGCGATGAGCAGTACTTC	TRBJ2-5	TRBV27	TRBD1	few
CASSRGDTNSPLHF	TGCGCCAGCAGCCGCGGGGATACCAATTCACCCCTCCACTTT	TRBJ1-6	TRBV5-1	.	.
CSPGPSRGETQYF	TGCAGTCCCGGACCCTCTAGGGGGGAGACCCAGTACTTC	TRBJ2-5	TRBV20-1	.	.
CASSSRTGVYGYTF	TGTGCCAGCAGTTCACGAACAGGGGTCTACGGCTACACCTTC	TRBJ1-2	TRBV12-3/TRBV12-4	TRBD1	few
CASSIRPGQRYNEQFF	TGTGCCAGTAGTATACGCCCGGGACAGCGTTACAATGAGCAGTTCTTC	TRBJ2-1	TRBV19	TRBD1	few
CSVQREGLDSEQFF	TGCAGCGTACAGCGGGAGGGCCTGGACTCTGAGCAGTTCTTC	TRBJ2-1	TRBV29-1	TRBD2	.
CAISETGWYGGETQYF	TGTGCCATCAGTGAAACAGGGTGGTACGGGGGAGAGACCCAGTACTTC	TRBJ2-5	TRBV10-3	.	.
CASSETGRPYEQYF	TGTGCCAGCAGCGAGACAGGGAGACCCTACGAGCAGTACTTC	TRBJ2-7	TRBV28	TRBD1	.
CASTTEDRHNSPLHF	TGTGCCAGCACCACCGAGGACAGACATAATTCACCCCTCCACTTT	TRBJ1-6	TRBV9	.	.
CANSPTWGQRGNNEQFF	TGTGCCAACAGCCCCACCTGGGGCCAGAGGGGGAACAATGAGCAGTTCTTC	TRBJ2-1	TRBV7-9	.	once
CTSSRPRTYTDTQYF	TGTACCAGCAGTCGCCCGAGGACGTACACAGATACGCAGTATTTT	TRBJ2-3	TRBV12-3/TRBV12-4	.	.
CAISERHTGQPYEQYF	TGTGCCATCAGTGAGCGGCATACGGGACAGCCCTACGAGCAGTACTTC	TRBJ2-7	TRBV10-3	TRBD1	.
CASSLEPRPPNTEAFF	TGCGCCAGCAGCTTGGAGCCCAGACCTCCAAATACTGAAGCTTTCTTT	TRBJ1-1	TRBV5-1	.	many
CASSERPTVGTQYF	TGTGCCAGCAGTGAAAGACCTACCGTGGGGACCCAGTACTTC	TRBJ2-5	TRBV6-1	.	.
CAISEFRQDPYEQYF	TGTGCCATCAGTGAGTTCCGGCAGGACCCCTACGAGCAGTACTTC	TRBJ2-7	TRBV10-3	.	few
CASSLVPENTEAFF	TGCGCCAGCAGCTTGGTGCCGGAGAACACTGAAGCTTTCTTT	TRBJ1-1	TRBV5-1	.	.
CSARDRGVTGLGNYGYTF	TGCAGTGCTAGAGATCGGGGGGTCACAGGGCTGGGTAACTATGGCTACACCTTC	TRBJ1-2	TRBV20-1	.	.
CSVALKLARGTDTQYF	TGCAGCGTTGCCTTAAAACTAGCGCGAGGCACAGATACGCAGTATTTT	TRBJ2-3	TRBV29-1	TRBD2	.
CSVGVGSTGERFF	.	TRBJ2-2	TRBV29-1	.	.
CACSVAGDTQYF	TGTGCCTGCAGCGTAGCCGGAGATACGCAGTATTTT	TRBJ2-3	TRBV9	.	.
CSARSQGGAGWVLEETQYF	TGCAGTGCTAGATCCCAGGGGGGGGCCGGGTGGGTTTTAGAAGAGACCCAGTACTTC	TRBJ2-5	TRBV20-1	.	.
CASSQDVTVTEQFF	TGCGCCAGCAGCCAAGATGTGACAGTGACTGAGCAGTTCTTC	TRBJ2-1	TRBV4-3	.	once
CASSFTPGQGLGLNTEAFF	TGTGCCAGCAGCTTTACGCCGGGACAGGGGCTGGGTCTTAACACTGAAGCTTTCTTT	TRBJ1-1	TRBV7-9	TRBD1	.
CASRLDSPSGNTIYF	TGTGCCAGCAGACTAGACAGCCCCTCTGGAAACACCATATATTTT	TRBJ1-3	TRBV28	.	.
CSARDGLAGEVDTQYF	TGCAGTGCTAGAGATGGACTAGCGGGGGAAGTAGATACGCAGTATTTT	TRBJ2-3	TRBV20-1	TRBD2	many
CSVAPLRGQTEAFF	TGCAGCGTCGCCCCCCTCAGGGGGCAAACTGAAGCTTTCTTT	TRBJ1-1	TRBV29-1	TRBD1	few
CASEPMGDTQYF	TGTGCCAGCGAACCAATGGGAGATACGCAGTATTTT	TRBJ2-3	TRBV7-2	.	.
CASSLESRGQNTGELFF	TGCGCCAGCAGCTTGGAGAGCAGGGGGCAGAACACCGGGGAGCTGTTTTTT	TRBJ2-2	TRBV5-1	TRBD1	once
CSVRIMNTEAFF	TGCAGCGTGAGGATCATGAACACTGAAGCTTTCTTT	TRBJ1-1	TRBV29-1	.	few
CASSSGTGSVAEQYF	TGCGCCAGCAGCTCAGGGACAGGGTCGGTTGCCGAGCAGTACTTC	TRBJ2-7	TRBV5-1	TRBD1	few
CASSLVGNGEKRFF	TGCGCCAGCAGCTTGGTCGGGAATGGTGAAAAACGGTTTTTT	TRBJ1-4	TRBV5-1	.	.
CASSQDAQVYEQYF	TGCGCCAGCAGCCAAGATGCACAGGTCTACGAGCAGTACTTC	TRBJ2-7	TRBV4-3	.	many
CSVITAPRQESEETQYF	TGCAGCGTGATAACAGCACCCCGACAGGAAAGTGAGGAGACCCAGTACTTC	TRBJ2-5	TRBV29-1	.	.
CASSEGTVVNQPQYF	TGTGCCAGCAGTGAAGGGACAGTAGTCAATCAGCCCCAGTATTTT	TRBJ2-3	TRBV6-1	.	once
CASRLERGATNEKLFF	TGTGCAAGTCGCTTAGAACGCGGCGCAACTAATGAAAAACTGTTTTTT	TRBJ1-4	TRBV12-2	.	.
CASSSPRGALNTEAFF	TGTGCCAGCAGCTCTCCCCGGGGAGCCCTGAACACTGAAGCTTTCTTT	TRBJ1-1	TRBV7-2	.	few